The source of this T cell receptor beta chain is a study of Tregs in tolerant kidney transplant recipients. Whole-study context: The nonmyeloablative bone marrow transplants came from related graft donors, with transient mixed chimerism. General study findings and limits: The most relevant donor-specific Treg TCRbeta repertoire apparently came from expansion with activated donor B cells. Antigen-driven expansion was suggested because donor-specific Tregs expanded more than all Tregs in tolerant patients.

The CDR3 covers 15 residues. From germline, CDR1 is SGHRS and CDR2 YFSETQ. V lost 1 base and J lost 3, with 11 bases in between. Unstimulated Tregs (CD4+CD25+CD127-) and CD4+CD25- non-Tregs were sorted from PBMCs. The data were produced by immunoSEQ multiplex PCR, yet TCRdb's version contains in-frame clones alone and is incomplete. Its table records about 30,000 clones. As to this clone: Its specificity is not known. The read gets to within 3 residues of the CDR3 end, and the germline J gene fills in the rest.

The sequencing used CD8+ T cells from blood, collected before the transplant. This clonotype was sampled from a human donor who received a combined kidney and bone marrow transplant. V usage is TRBV5-1 and J usage is TRBJ2-1, with D perhaps matching TRBD1 (6 bases). Partial CDR3 DNA: TGCGCCAGCAGCTTGAAACAGGGCAGCTACAATGAG. This codes for CASSLKQGSYNE. The CDR3 as a whole reads CASSLKQGSYNEQFF. The full variable domain, its missing parts supplied by reference TRBV5-1 and TRBJ2-1, is KAGVTQTPRYLIKTRGQQVTLSCSPISGHRSVSWYQQTPGQGLQFLFEYFSETQRNKGNFPGRFSGRQFSNSRSEMNVSTLELGDSALYLCASSLKQGSYNEQFFGPGTRLTVL.